These 23 T cell receptor beta chains were all obtained from the same sample, sequenced in a study of long-term antiretroviral therapy in people with HIV. Survey-level immunoSEQ v3.0 assays were run. Profiling relied on immunoSEQ multiplex PCR, and the TCRdb table lists in-frame clones only, not all of them. Of about 25,000 clones listed, approximately 86% are singletons. Material: unsorted PBMCs, obtained 1.2 years after starting antiretroviral therapy. The receptor set was obtained from a man aged 45-60 years with HIV.

The chain combines TRBV30 with TRBJ1-2; no clear D. The length of the CDR3 is 14 residues. Per germline, CDR1 GTSNPN and CDR2 SVGIG (reference sequence). V dropped 2 bases and J dropped 2 bases, with 12 bases sitting between them. CDR3 DNA: TGTGCCTGGAGTAGTGGTTTGGAGAACTATGGCTACACCTTC. The encoded protein is CAWSSGLENYGYTF.

The chain combines TRBV6-5 with TRBJ1-6; D may be TRBD1 (6 bases). There are 16 residues in the CDR3. CDR1 MNHEY and CDR2 SVGAGI come from the germline V gene. V dropped 0 bases and J dropped 10 bases, with 16 bases sitting between them. Written as DNA, the CDR3 is TGTGCCAGCAGTTACTCGGGGCAGGGGTGGAAGTCACCCCTCCACTTT. Translated, it gives CASSYSGQGWKSPLHF.

V is TRBV10-2 and J is TRBJ2-7; D perhaps matches TRBD2 (7 bases). CDR3 length: 13 amino acids. V shed 6 bases and J shed 7 bases, with 16 bases lying between them. CDR1 is WSHSY and CDR2 is SAAADI in the germline V gene. CDR3 sequence (DNA): TGCGCCAGCAGCGGGGGGCAGGGGTGGGAGCAGTACTTC. It specifies CASSGGQGWEQYF.

The J gene is TRBJ1-3, the V gene TRBV28, with a tentative D call TRBD1 (5 bases). Trimming removed 7 bases from V and 2 bases from J, with 18 bases in between. This CDR3 has 16 amino acids. Germline V gene data show CDR1 as MDHEN and CDR2 as SYDVKM. The CDR3 is CASIPPPTATGNTIYF. DNA of the CDR3: TGTGCCAGCATCCCCCCACCGACAGCGACTGGAAACACCATATATTTT. The whole variable domain, remainder taken from reference TRBV28 and TRBJ1-3, is DVKVTQSSRYLVKRTGEKVFLECVQDMDHENMFWYRQDPGLGLRLIYFSYDVKMKEKGDIPEGYSVSREKKERFSLILESASTNQTSMYLCASIPPPTATGNTIYFGEGSWLTVV.

The CDR3 DNA is TGTGCCAGCAGCCCGCCAAGGGCCGTGGGTACTGAAGCTTTCTTT. Translated, it gives CASSPPRAVGTEAFF. The gene calls are TRBV7-2 and TRBJ1-1, with D unclear. V shed 5 bases and J shed 5 bases, with 18 bases lying between them. There are 15 residues in the CDR3. Germline loops: CDR1 SGHTA, CDR2 FQGNSA.

V usage is TRBV7-9 and J usage is TRBJ1-4; D is unresolved. Between the trimmed V and J ends, which lost 5 bases and 3 bases, there was a span of 16 bases. The CDR3 is 16 amino acids. Germline V gene data show CDR1 as SEHNR and CDR2 as FQNEAQ (reference sequence). CDR3 sequence: CASSRTRATPNEKLFF. The CDR3 DNA sequence: TGTGCCAGCAGCCGGACTCGGGCCACTCCTAATGAAAAACTGTTTTTT.

The genes are TRBV4-3 and TRBJ1-1; no firm D call. This CDR3 contains 15 residues. CDR1 is LGHNA, CDR2 YSLEER, per germline. Trimming stripped 1 base from V and 5 bases from J, with 14 bases between. CDR3 bases: TGCGCCAGCAGCCAAGGGTGGGGTGTAAGGACTGAAGCTTTCTTT. This translates into CASSQGWGVRTEAFF.

The chain joins TRBV28 to TRBJ2-7; D perhaps matches TRBD2 (6 bases). Per germline, CDR1 MDHEN and CDR2 SYDVKM. V was trimmed by 3 bases and J by 3 bases, leaving 12 bases between them. CDR3 length equals 14 residues. In DNA, the CDR3 is TGTGCCAGCAGTTTTGGCCTCGGGGGCTACGAGCAGTACTTC. The encoded protein is CASSFGLGGYEQYF.

The rearrangement joins TRBV5-5 to TRBJ1-2, with 9 bases lining up with TRBD1. CDR1 is SGHKS, CDR2 YYEKEE, per germline (reference sequence). The CDR3 runs to 17 residues. The junction had 7 bases not matched to a gene; V was cut back by 1 base and J by 0 bases. Here the CDR3 reads CASSLMGQGTPNYGYTF. CDR3 nucleotide sequence: TGTGCCAGCAGCTTGATGGGACAGGGAACACCTAACTATGGCTACACCTTC.

The chain combines TRBV7-2 with TRBJ2-5, with 11 bases that match TRBD2. V lost 3 bases and J lost 2; bases outside the gene matches: 2. CDR3 size: 15 residues. Germline V gene sequence: CDR1 SGHTA, CDR2 FQGNSA. The CDR3 nucleotides are TGTGCCAGCAGCTTCTTAGCGGGGGGGCAAGAGACCCAGTACTTC. It codes for CASSFLAGGQETQYF.

The chain employs TRBV27 and TRBJ2-3; the D gene could be TRBD1 or TRBD2 (5 bases each). CDR1 and CDR2 (germline): MNHEY, SMNVEV (reference sequence). V was shortened by 0 bases and J by 0 bases, with 22 bases between the two germline ends. The CDR3 totals 20 residues. CDR3 bases: TGTGCCAGCAGTTTATCTGGGACGACCCGGGCCCGTGCTAGCACAGATACGCAGTATTTT. Translated: CASSLSGTTRARASTDTQYF.

This clone is a singleton in its sample. The chain employs TRBV2 and TRBJ1-6; 9 bases line up with TRBD1. V trimming: 4 bases; J trimming: 5 bases; junction bases outside the gene matches: 3. The V gene's germline CDR1 is SNHLY and CDR2 FYNNEI. The CDR3 has 15 residues. CDR3 bases: TGTGCCAGCAGTGCTCGGACAGGGGATAATTCACCCCTCCACTTT. Its translation: CASSARTGDNSPLHF.

The chain employs TRBV5-4 and TRBJ2-1; TRBD1 is a possible D gene (6 bases). Germline V CDR1 and CDR2: SGHNT, YYREEE (reference sequence). Trimming took off 0 bases at V and 3 bases at J, with 10 bases between the two ends. The CDR3 consists of 15 residues. The CDR3 region has the DNA TGTGCCAGCAGCTTGGCCCAGGGGTACTACAATGAGCAGTTCTTC. It is translated as CASSLAQGYYNEQFF.

The chain combines TRBV15 with TRBJ2-7; D gene unclear. Germline CDR1 LNHNV, CDR2 YYDKDF (reference sequence). CDR3 length: 14 amino acids. V shed 1 base and J shed 4 bases, with 11 bases lying between them. The CDR3 DNA is TGTGCCACCAGCAGAGGAGACTCGCAGTACGAGCAGTACTTC. It specifies CATSRGDSQYEQYF.

This clone was seen a handful of times. The gene calls are TRBV28 and TRBJ1-5; D unclear. This CDR3 spans 13 amino acids. Trimming took 6 bases from V and 5 from J, leaving 11 bases between them. Germline V lookup: CDR1 MDHEN, CDR2 SYDVKM. CDR3 protein: CASSPSYYQPQHF. The CDR3 region has the DNA TGTGCCAGCAGCCCTTCATACTATCAGCCCCAGCATTTT.

The J gene is TRBJ2-2, the V gene TRBV19; D is perhaps TRBD2 (7 bases). Trimming stripped 7 bases from V and 5 bases from J, with 20 bases between. The CDR3 sequence is 16 residues long. Germline values: CDR1 LNHDA, CDR2 SQIVND (reference sequence). This CDR3 reads CASTGRGSERTGELFF. For the CDR3, the DNA is TGTGCCAGTACAGGGAGGGGGAGCGAAAGGACCGGGGAGCTGTTTTTT.

The rearrangement links TRBV9 to TRBJ1-1; D uncertain. The CDR3 runs to 15 residues. V was pared by 5 bases and J by 1 base, with 15 bases between. Germline CDR1 SGDLS, CDR2 YYNGEE. CDR3 protein: CASRYRVRPNTEAFF. The CDR3 nucleotides read TGTGCCAGCAGGTATCGGGTCAGGCCGAACACTGAAGCTTTCTTT.

CDR3 in DNA: TGTGCCAGCAGCAAAAGGCCGAACACTGAAGCTTTCTTT. Translating gives CASSKRPNTEAFF. This chain connects TRBV21-1 to TRBJ1-1. TRBV21-1 corresponds to a pseudogene. The CDR3 runs to 13 residues.

The rearrangement links TRBV7-2 to TRBJ2-1, with D unresolved. Germline CDR1 and CDR2: SGHTA and FQGNSA. The length of the CDR3 is 18 residues. Trimming removed 1 base at V and 0 bases at J, with 16 bases between. The CDR3 here is CASSLGPPAGDSYNEQFF. The CDR3 nucleotides are TGTGCCAGCAGCTTAGGACCCCCCGCTGGCGACTCCTACAATGAGCAGTTCTTC.

This rearrangement joins TRBV28 to TRBJ1-5, with a weak D call TRBD1 (6 bases). In germline, CDR1 is MDHEN, CDR2 SYDVKM. Trimming removed 7 bases from V and 1 base from J, with 20 bases in between. The CDR3 is 17 residues long. The DNA of the CDR3 is TGTGCCAGCACCCTATTAGTGGGGGGGCGCAGCAATCAGCCCCAGCATTTT. Its translation: CASTLLVGGRSNQPQHF.

The gene calls are TRBV4-3 and TRBJ1-4; the match to TRBD1 covers 9 bases. The CDR3 runs 16 residues. The germline V gene has CDR1 LGHNA and CDR2 YSLEER. J lost 8 bases, V lost 0 bases, and 7 bases had no gene match. The CDR3, as DNA: TGCGCCAGCAGCCAAGAGCTGGGGACAGGGAGAGAAAAACTGTTTTTT. This gives the protein CASSQELGTGREKLFF.

This clone was picked up one time. The CDR3 loop is CAWSVPHLWTEAFF. In DNA form, the CDR3 reads TGTGCCTGGAGTGTCCCCCATCTGTGGACTGAAGCTTTCTTT. The V call is TRBV30, the J call TRBJ1-1, with D unclear. The CDR3 has 14 residues. Deletions cut 0 bases from V and 5 bases from J, with 13 bases between. Germline V lookup: CDR1 GTSNPN, CDR2 SVGIG (reference sequence).

The sample holds a few counts of this clone. This chain links TRBV7-9 with TRBJ1-2; a possible D gene is TRBD1 (5 bases). This CDR3 has 14 amino acids. CDR1 is SEHNR, CDR2 FQNEAQ, per germline (reference sequence). Trimming shortened V by 4 bases and J by 0 bases, and 9 bases separated the two germline ends. The CDR3 sequence: CASSYETANYGYTF. The CDR3, as DNA: TGTGCCAGCAGCTACGAGACAGCTAACTATGGCTACACCTTC.